This T cell receptor beta chain appears in the sequencing data of a study of T-cell memory formation after mild COVID-19 (dated by TCRdb to the early 2020s). Describing the broader study: TCR sequence clusters from the two donors were found to be largely donor specific. Two young, previously healthy adult volunteers, one female and one male, were included in the cohort. T-cell clones expanding and contracting after mild COVID-19 in two donors were tracked by longitudinal TCRalpha and TCRbeta repertoire sequencing.

Results and caveats for the whole study, not just this receptor: Only a couple of mild cases were covered by the study, and larger cohorts that include severe cases with pre-infection samples were considered necessary. The second-wave clones that peaked on day 37 were not confirmed to be SARS-CoV-2 specific. Contracting CD4+ clones were located mainly in the CM and EM memory subsets, whereas CD8+ clones were found to be enriched in EMRA. From day 15 to 85, contracting clones showed balanced CD4/CD8 phenotypes, whereas a second wave of clones that expanded from day 15 to 37 leaned towards CD4+. The detection of some responding clones in pre-infection memory suggests that pre-existing cross-reactive memory T cells joined the SARS-CoV-2 response.

Only a few counts were recorded for this clonotype. No cognate antigen has been identified for it. No much larger clone exists at a distance of one base, and base qualities are not known. As encoded in the germline V gene (reference sequence), CDR1 is MNHEY while CDR2 is SMNVEV. The germline V and J ends show losses of 0 bases and 0 bases respectively, and no gene match explains 4 bases of the junction. Spanning cysteine to phenylalanine, the CDR3 consists of 17 amino acids. The retained sequence is limited to the CDR3, 51 bases, with the frame set at the first base. Sequencing was carried out with an Illumina NovaSeq 6000. TCRalpha and TCRbeta cDNA libraries were constructed by 5'RACE with constant-segment primers, with sample barcodes and unique molecular identifiers being introduced. RNA was extracted from every sample with Trizol reagent. Amplification of the libraries took two PCR steps, and the second step added a second sample barcode plus Illumina TruSeq adapters. Sequencing of libraries was performed on an Illumina NovaSeq with 2 x 150 bp paired-end reads. The authors' pipeline ran thus. Demultiplexing of reads and collapsing into UMI-guided consensus sequences were performed with migec v1.2.7. With mixcr v2.1.11, UMI consensuses were aligned to TRA and TRB V and J templates and assembled into clonotypes. A clonotype was counted as expanded or contracted only if both edgeR and NoisET called the change significant, with noise models trained on biological replicates. For edgeR calls, the thresholds were a false discovery rate-adjusted p below 0.01 and a log2 fold-change of 1. As an exploratory analysis of dynamics, max-normalized trajectories of the 1000 most abundant clonotypes were examined by PCA with hierarchical clustering. Separately sequenced CD4+ and CD8+ repertoires were used to assign the CD4 or CD8 phenotype of responding clones. TCRdb's own reprocessing of the public reads used fastp at Q25 and MiXCR and kept productive beta chains. Each CDR3 protein appears once, grouped with its most common genes and DNA. Here the V and J calls rest on TCRdb's processing, not on the authors' analysis. The sample data list hundreds of thousands of distinct CDR3 sequences, and roughly 22% of these were observed just once. The top ten hold approximately 13% of the sample.

Ficoll-Paque density gradient centrifugation was used to isolate PBMCs. This clonotype was sampled from an adult woman who had mild COVID-19 (a few samples of this study predate the infection). The sample titles of this study are shuffled in the database, so cell type and time point are left out; the donor was told from shared clones. The sample consisted of PBMCs or a T cell subset sorted from them (not recorded which). The chain uses TRBV27 and TRBJ2-2; TRBD2 matches 7 bases in the middle. The sequenced DNA: TGTGCCAGCAGTTTATCGGGGGGGATCACGAACACCGGGGAGCTGTTTTTT. This is translated as CASSLSGGITNTGELFF.